The T cell receptor beta chain under discussion was sequenced for a study of OX40 agonist ivuxolimab in advanced cancers. Generated by immunoSEQ multiplex PCR, the TCRdb table keeps only in-frame clones and is missing some. This repertoire shows 80,000 to 90,000 clones, roughly 80% found once; its top ten account for more than 1.5%. The CDR3 runs to 15 residues. Trimming at V came to 3 bases and at J to 5 bases, leaving 6 bases not matched to a gene. From germline, CDR1 is SGHRS and CDR2 YFSETQ. The chain couples TRBV5-1 to TRBJ2-1; 9 bases map to TRBD2. The sequence came from an adult with an advanced solid tumor such as melanoma, head and neck, liver or kidney cancer. The sequencing used CD4+ or CD8+ T cells sorted from blood, collected in a trial of the OX40 agonist ivuxolimab. The CDR3 DNA is TGCGCCAGCAGCTCACCGGGACTAGCTGACAATGAGCAGTTCTTC. Protein product: CASSSPGLADNEQFF.